This TCR beta chain was sequenced in a study of early T cells in non-severe SARS-CoV-2 infection. Study-level findings and limits: Lookups in VDJdb leaned toward anti-spike CD8 responses and missed private and CD4 specificities.

The CDR3 length is 13 residues. Trimming pared 5 bases from V and 5 bases from J, leaving 14 bases between. Germline CDR1 and CDR2: DFQATT and SNEGSKA (reference sequence). The TCR library protocol was used to attach unique molecular identifiers. These identifiers were attached to individual cDNA molecules. In TCRdb, the 5' RACE reads were re-called with MiXCR into one record per CDR3 protein. The sample includes tens of thousands of distinct CDR3 sequences, roughly 5.7% of them seen just once. On this clonotype itself: Its antigen remains unknown.

The chain combines TRBV20-1 with TRBJ2-3; a weak D match, TRBD1 (5 bases). The specimen sequenced was whole blood. The sequence was collected from an adult who was a healthcare worker with PCR-confirmed SARS-CoV-2 infection or an uninfected control (not recorded which). The CDR3 here is CSAGATEIDTQYF. The CDR3 nucleotides read TGCAGTGCTGGGGCGACGGAGATAGATACGCAGTATTTT.